These 7 T cell receptor beta chains were sequenced from one sample in a study of identical twins. TCRdb reprocessed the 5' RACE reads with MiXCR, giving one entry per CDR3 protein. The table lists around 230,000 distinct CDR3 sequences, over 5% of them singletons. Another study also made use of these data, one on T cells expressing NK-cell markers.

Sample: CD8+ T cells sorted from blood. The receptors were sampled from a woman between 18 and 29 years old in good health.

This clonotype showed up many times. The rearrangement uses TRBV27 and TRBJ2-3, with 9 bases lining up with TRBD1. The CDR3 covers 17 residues. CDR1 and CDR2 from the germline V gene are MNHEY and SMNVEV (reference sequence). After removal of 4 bases from V and 2 bases from J, the junction contained 10 bases not matched to a gene. The CDR3 region has the DNA TGTGCCAGCAGTTACACTCCGGGGACAGGGCTCACAGATACGCAGTATTTT. This encodes CASSYTPGTGLTDTQYF.

Concerning this clonotype: A read error may account for a junction end that differs from germline. The chain is built from TRBV15 and TRBJ2-5, with D perhaps being TRBD1 or TRBD2 (5 bases each). Germline V gives CDR1 LNHNV, CDR2 YYDKDF (reference sequence). The CDR3 sequence is 12 residues long. CDR3 sequence: CATSSGPGPINF. In nucleotides, the CDR3 is TGTGCCACCAGCAGTGGCCCGGGACCTATTAACTTC.

At least ten counts were recorded for this clonotype. V usage is TRBV27 and J usage is TRBJ2-7; 11 bases map to TRBD2. Germline-derived CDR1 and CDR2 are MNHEY and SMNVEV (reference sequence). This CDR3 region has 14 residues. The junction had 8 bases not matched to a gene; V was cut back by 6 bases and J by 7 bases. CDR3 sequence: CASRPGTSGLEQYF. CDR3 coding DNA: TGTGCCAGCAGACCCGGGACTAGCGGTCTGGAGCAGTACTTC.

This clonotype was seen a handful of times. The chain recombines TRBV27 with TRBJ2-7; weak D call: TRBD2 (7 bases). CDR3 length: 15 amino acids. Germline CDR1 reads MNHEY; CDR2 reads SMNVEV (reference sequence). V shed 2 bases and J shed 4 bases, with 15 bases lying between them. The chain's CDR3 is CASSLGWGGSYEQYF. DNA of the CDR3: TGTGCCAGCAGTTTAGGCTGGGGGGGCTCATACGAGCAGTACTTC.

This clonotype came up many times. J is TRBJ1-1 and V is TRBV12-3 or TRBV12-4; D uncertain. This CDR3 spans 13 amino acids. Trimming stripped 6 bases from V and 0 bases from J, with 8 bases between. The CDR3 DNA is TGTGCCAGCAGCGGAGCCCTGAACACTGAAGCTTTCTTT. Protein sequence: CASSGALNTEAFF.

This clonotype was observed many times. The rearrangement joins TRBV12-3 or TRBV12-4 to TRBJ1-4; D is unresolved. Trimming removed 6 bases from V and 0 bases from J, with 8 bases in between. The CDR3 has 14 amino acids. The CDR3 sequence: CASSRTATNEKLFF. CDR3 coding DNA: TGTGCCAGCAGCCGGACGGCAACTAATGAAAAACTGTTTTTT.

The chain recombines TRBV11-2 with TRBJ2-3, with TRBD2 matching 7 bases. Germline lookup yields CDR1 SGHAT and CDR2 FQNNGV. V lost 4 bases, J lost 2 bases, and 6 bases stayed unmatched. The CDR3 has 15 amino acids. The CDR3 region is CASSSWAGDTDTQYF. The CDR3 DNA reads as TGTGCCAGCAGCTCCTGGGCGGGAGACACAGATACGCAGTATTTT. Combining the CDR3 with reference TRBV11-2 and TRBJ2-3 gives the whole variable domain EAGVAQSPRYKIIEKRQSVAFWCNPISGHATLYWYQQILGQGPKLLIQFQNNGVVDDSQLPKDRFSAERLKGVDSTLKIQPAKLEDSAVYLCASSSWAGDTDTQYFGPGTRLTVL.